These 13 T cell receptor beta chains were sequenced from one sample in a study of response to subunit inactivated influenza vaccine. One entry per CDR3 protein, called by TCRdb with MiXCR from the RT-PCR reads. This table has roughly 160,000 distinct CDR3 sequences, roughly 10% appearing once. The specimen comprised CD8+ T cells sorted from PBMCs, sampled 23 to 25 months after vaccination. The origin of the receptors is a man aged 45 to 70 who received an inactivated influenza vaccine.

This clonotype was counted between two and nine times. The CDR3 bases are TGTGCCACCAGTGATACCGGGACTAGCGGGGGTTACAATGAGCAGTTCTTC. The encoded protein is CATSDTGTSGGYNEQFF. The chain employs TRBV24-1 and TRBJ2-1; 14 nucleotides line up with TRBD2. There are 17 residues in the CDR3. V lost 3 bases, J lost 4 bases, and 4 bases stayed unmatched. Germline lookup yields CDR1 KGHDR and CDR2 SFDVKD.

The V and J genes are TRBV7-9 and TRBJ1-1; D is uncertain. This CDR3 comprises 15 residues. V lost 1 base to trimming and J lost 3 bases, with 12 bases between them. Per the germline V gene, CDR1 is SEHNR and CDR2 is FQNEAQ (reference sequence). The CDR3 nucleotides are TGTGCCAGCAGCTTAGTCGAGGGATATGACACTGAAGCTTTCTTT. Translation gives CASSLVEGYDTEAFF.

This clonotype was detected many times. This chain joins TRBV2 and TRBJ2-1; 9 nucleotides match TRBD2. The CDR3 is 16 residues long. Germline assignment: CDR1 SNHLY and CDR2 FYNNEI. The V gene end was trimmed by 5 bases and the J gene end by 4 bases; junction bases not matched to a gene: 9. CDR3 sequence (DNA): TGTGCCAGCAGTCGACCGGGACTAGCCCTTTACAATGAGCAGTTCTTC. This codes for CASSRPGLALYNEQFF.

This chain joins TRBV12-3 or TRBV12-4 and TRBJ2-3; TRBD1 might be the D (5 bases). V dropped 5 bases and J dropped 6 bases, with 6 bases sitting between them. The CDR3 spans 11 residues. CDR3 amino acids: CASSAGDTQYF. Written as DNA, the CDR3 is TGTGCCAGCAGTGCAGGGGATACGCAGTATTTT.

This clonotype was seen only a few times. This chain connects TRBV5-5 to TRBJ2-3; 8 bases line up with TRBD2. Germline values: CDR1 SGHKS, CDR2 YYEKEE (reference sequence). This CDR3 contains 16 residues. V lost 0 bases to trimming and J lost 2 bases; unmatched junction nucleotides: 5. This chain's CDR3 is CASSLGTSSYTDTQYF. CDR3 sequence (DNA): TGTGCCAGCAGCTTGGGGACTAGCAGCTACACAGATACGCAGTATTTT.

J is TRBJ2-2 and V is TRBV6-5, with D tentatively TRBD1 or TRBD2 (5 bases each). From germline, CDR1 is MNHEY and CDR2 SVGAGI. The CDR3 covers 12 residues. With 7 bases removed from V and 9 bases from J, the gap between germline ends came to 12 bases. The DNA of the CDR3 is TGTGCCAGCACTCCGGGGACGCGGGAGCTGTTTTTT. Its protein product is CASTPGTRELFF.

CDR3 sequence (DNA): TGTGCCAGCAGTTACAGCGGGCGATTGTCCTACGAGCAGTACTTC. Protein product: CASSYSGRLSYEQYF. The genes are TRBV6-5 and TRBJ2-7; a weak D match, TRBD2 (6 bases). Germline lookup yields CDR1 MNHEY and CDR2 SVGAGI. The length of the CDR3 is 15 residues. The ends were cut back, 2 bases at V and 1 base at J, with 12 bases in the middle.

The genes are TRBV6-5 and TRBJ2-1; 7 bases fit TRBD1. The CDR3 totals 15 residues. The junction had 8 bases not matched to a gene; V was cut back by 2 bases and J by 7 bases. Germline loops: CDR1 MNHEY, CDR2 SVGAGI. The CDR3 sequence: CASSYTLTGRNEQFF. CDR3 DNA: TGTGCCAGCAGTTACACCCTGACAGGGCGGAATGAGCAGTTCTTC.

The CDR3 loop is CASSLTGTAKNIQYF. The CDR3, as DNA: TGTGCCAGCAGTTTGACGGGGACAGCCAAAAACATTCAGTACTTC. J is TRBJ2-4 and V is TRBV27, with D tentatively TRBD1 or TRBD2 (5 bases each). CDR3 size: 15 residues. V was pared by 3 bases and J by 0 bases, with 9 bases between. The germline gives CDR1 MNHEY, CDR2 SMNVEV (reference sequence).

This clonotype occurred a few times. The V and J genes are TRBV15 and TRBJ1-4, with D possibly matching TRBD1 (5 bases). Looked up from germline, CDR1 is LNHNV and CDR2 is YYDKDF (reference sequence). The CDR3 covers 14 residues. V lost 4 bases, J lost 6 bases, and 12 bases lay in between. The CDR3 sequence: CATSKGRDHEKLFF. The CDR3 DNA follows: TGTGCCACCAGCAAGGGCAGGGACCATGAAAAACTGTTTTTT.

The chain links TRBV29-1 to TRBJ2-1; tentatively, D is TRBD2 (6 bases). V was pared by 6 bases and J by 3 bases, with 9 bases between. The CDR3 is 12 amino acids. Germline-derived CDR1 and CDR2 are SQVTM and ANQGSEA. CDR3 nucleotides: TGCAGCGTCCGGGACTTCTACAATGAGCAGTTCTTC. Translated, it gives CSVRDFYNEQFF.

The CDR3 DNA sequence: TGCGCCAGCAGCCAGGGGCGTGCAGCGGCCTACGAGCAGTACTTC. Translation: CASSQGRAAAYEQYF. The rearrangement links TRBV4-3 to TRBJ2-7; D tentatively reads TRBD1 or TRBD2 (5 bases each). Germline V gene data show CDR1 as LGHNA and CDR2 as YSLEER. Trimming took off 3 bases at V and 2 bases at J, with 14 bases between the two ends. This CDR3 is built from 15 residues.

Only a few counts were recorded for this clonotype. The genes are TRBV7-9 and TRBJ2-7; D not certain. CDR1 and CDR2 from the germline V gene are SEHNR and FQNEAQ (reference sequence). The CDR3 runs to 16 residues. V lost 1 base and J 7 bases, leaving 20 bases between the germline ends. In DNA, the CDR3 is TGTGCCAGCAGCTTAGTAAACGGGTTTCAAGGTCTTGAGCAGTACTTC. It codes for CASSLVNGFQGLEQYF.